One sample yielded the 5 T cell receptor beta chains listed below, sequenced in a study of response to subunit inactivated influenza vaccine. Each CDR3 protein gets one entry after TCRdb re-called the RT-PCR reads with MiXCR. Of 700,000 to 900,000 distinct CDR3 sequences listed, roughly 20% are singletons. Sequenced material: PBMCs from blood, taken about 5 days after vaccination. The receptors were sampled from a man in his fifties or sixties who received an inactivated influenza vaccine.

The chain uses TRBV11-1 and TRBJ2-1; D tentatively fits TRBD1 or TRBD2 (9 bases each). V lost 6 bases to trimming and J lost 4 bases, with 34 bases between them. Germline-derived CDR1 and CDR2 are SGHAT and FQDESV (reference sequence). The CDR3 has 21 amino acids. CDR3 sequence reads: CASRTNRDREAGGQGYNEQFF. For the CDR3, the DNA is TGTGCCAGCAGGACAAACCGGGACAGGGAAGCGGGAGGTCAGGGGTACAATGAGCAGTTCTTC.

The chain joins TRBV12-3 or TRBV12-4 to TRBJ1-4, with 9 bases that match TRBD1. The V gene end was trimmed by 5 bases and the J gene end by 6 bases; junction bases not matched to a gene: 7. The CDR3 spans 15 residues. DNA for the CDR3: TGTGCCAGCAGTCCCAACGACAGGGGGTATGAAAAACTGTTTTTT. Protein product: CASSPNDRGYEKLFF.

The chain uses TRBV6-1 and TRBJ2-4, with 8 bases that match TRBD2. Losses at the gene ends were 6 bases for V and 9 bases for J; bases not matched to a gene: 10. The CDR3 is made up of 14 amino acids. Germline CDR1 reads MNHNS; CDR2 reads SASEGT. The CDR3 reads CASSPAGGEAIQYF. The CDR3 DNA follows: TGTGCCAGCAGCCCCGCGGGGGGTGAAGCCATTCAGTACTTC.

This clonotype came up many times. The chain uses TRBV15 and TRBJ2-3; TRBD1 or TRBD2 may be the D gene (5 bases each). V was cut by 8 bases and J by 0 bases, with 15 bases left in between. The CDR3 length is 15 residues. CDR1 and CDR2 from the germline V gene are LNHNV and YYDKDF (reference sequence). CDR3 bases: TGTGCCACCTCTCCGAACAGGAGGAGCACAGATACGCAGTATTTT. It specifies CATSPNRRSTDTQYF.

This clonotype showed up just a few times. The chain has TRBV7-2 and TRBJ2-3; a weak D match, TRBD2 (5 bases). Trimming left V 3 bases short and J 1 base short, with 11 bases between. This CDR3 region has 15 residues. Germline V gene data show CDR1 as SGHTA and CDR2 as FQGNSA. The CDR3 region is CASSFDGLGTDTQYF. CDR3 nucleotide sequence: TGTGCCAGCAGCTTCGACGGACTTGGCACAGATACGCAGTATTTT.